This TCR beta chain was captured in a study of T cells after yellow fever vaccination. In germline, CDR1 is LGHDT, CDR2 YNNKEL (reference sequence). CDR3 length equals 12 residues. V lost 5 bases to trimming and J lost 7 bases; unmatched junction nucleotides: 5. General observations from the study: Abundant bulk-population clonotypes could contaminate the FACS-sorted repertoires. Boosting was followed by the reappearance of most primary-vaccination clones (roughly 95% CD4, about 88% CD8). Clonotypes shared by both compartments, CD4 and CD8, made up a small share.

TCRdb called the 5' RACE reads again in MiXCR, with one record for every CDR3 protein. The repertoire consists of a few hundred thousand distinct CDR3 sequences, with around 19% occurring once and the leading ten covering over 15%. This clonotype was seen a single time. The target antigen is unknown. The genes are TRBV3-1 and TRBJ2-7, with 7 bases aligning to TRBD1. The starting material was PBMCs, obtained before the yellow fever booster vaccination. The source is a man aged 18 to 29 who received the YFV17D yellow fever vaccine. CDR3 in DNA: TGTGCCAGCAGCTATCAACAGGGGGAGCAGTACTTC. Translating it yields CASSYQQGEQYF.